This T cell receptor beta chain was captured in a study of cytomegalovirus exposure and HLA in healthy donors. Study conclusions and caveats: Later on, analysis showed that most CMV-associated TCR beta chains appeared to be HLA-restricted.

The PCR employed 60 Vbeta primers together with 13 Jbeta primers. Sequencing was performed with immunoSEQ multiplex PCR; in TCRdb, only in-frame clones are kept and a portion is missing. The sample contains 100,000 to 120,000 clones, 65% to 85% of which appear only once. This CDR3 has 16 amino acids. Trimming removed 2 bases from V and 0 bases from J, with 11 bases in between. Germline loops: CDR1 MDHEN, CDR2 SYDVKM. A note on this clone: Its specificity is unknown. This same CDR3 is encoded by further DNA sequences in the sample.

The TCR was taken from a man aged 18 to 30 in good health and CMV-seronegative. V is TRBV28 and J is TRBJ1-5; no definite D call. The source material was PBMCs. This CDR3 is CASSLGGGYSNQPQHF. The CDR3 DNA reads as TGTGCCAGCAGTTTAGGCGGAGGTTATAGCAATCAGCCCCAGCATTTT.